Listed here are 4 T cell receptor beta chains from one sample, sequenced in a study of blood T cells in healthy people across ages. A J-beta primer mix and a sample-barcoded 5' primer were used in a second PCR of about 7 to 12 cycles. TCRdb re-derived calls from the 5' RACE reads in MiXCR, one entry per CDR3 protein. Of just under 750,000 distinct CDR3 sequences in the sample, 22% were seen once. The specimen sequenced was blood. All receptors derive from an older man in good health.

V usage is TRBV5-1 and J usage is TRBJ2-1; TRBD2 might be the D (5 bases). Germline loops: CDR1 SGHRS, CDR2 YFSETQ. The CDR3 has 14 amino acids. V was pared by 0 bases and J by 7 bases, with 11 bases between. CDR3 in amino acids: CASSLVVRGNEQFF. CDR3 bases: TGCGCCAGCAGCTTGGTTGTCCGGGGTAATGAGCAGTTCTTC.

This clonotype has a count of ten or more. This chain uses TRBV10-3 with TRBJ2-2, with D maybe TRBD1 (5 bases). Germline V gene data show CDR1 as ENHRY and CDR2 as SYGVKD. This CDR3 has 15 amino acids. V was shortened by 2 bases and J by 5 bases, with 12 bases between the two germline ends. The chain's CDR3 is CAISEAQGGTGELFF. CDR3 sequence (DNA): TGTGCCATCAGTGAGGCTCAGGGTGGAACCGGGGAGCTGTTTTTT.

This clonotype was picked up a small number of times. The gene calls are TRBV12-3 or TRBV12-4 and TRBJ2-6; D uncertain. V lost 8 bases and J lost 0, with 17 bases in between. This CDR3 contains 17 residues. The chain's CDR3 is CASGEALKSSGANVLTF. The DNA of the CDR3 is TGTGCCAGCGGAGAAGCCCTCAAGAGCTCTGGGGCCAACGTCCTGACTTTC.

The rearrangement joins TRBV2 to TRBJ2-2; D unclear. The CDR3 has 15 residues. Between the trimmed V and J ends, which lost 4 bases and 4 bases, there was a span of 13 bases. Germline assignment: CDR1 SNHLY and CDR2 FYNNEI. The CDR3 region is CASSVGTLITGELFF. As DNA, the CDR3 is TGTGCCAGCAGTGTCGGCACCCTGATCACCGGGGAGCTGTTTTTT.